This TCR beta chain was profiled in a study of early T cells in non-severe SARS-CoV-2 infection. TCRdb re-called the 5' RACE reads through MiXCR, storing one row per CDR3 protein. In the table there are 45,000 to 50,000 distinct CDR3 sequences, 6.5% of which are singletons. The J segment lost 14 bases and the V segment lost 6 bases, leaving 9 bases of the junction unmatched. This CDR3 spans 14 amino acids. The germline gives CDR1 SNHLY, CDR2 FYNNEI. The clonotype comes from an adult who was a healthcare worker with PCR-confirmed SARS-CoV-2 infection or an uninfected control (not recorded which). The chain combines TRBV2 with TRBJ2-1; 14 nucleotides line up with TRBD2. The material sequenced was whole blood, taken at baseline. CDR3 in amino acids: CASSATSGGALEFF. DNA of the CDR3: TGTGCCAGCAGCGCGACTAGCGGGGGGGCCCTGGAGTTCTTC. The full variable domain, in which reference TRBV2 and TRBJ2-1 provide the parts outside the CDR3, is EPEVTQTPSHQVTQMGQEVILRCVPISNHLYFYWYRQILGQKVEFLVSFYNNEISEKSEIFDDQFSVERPDGSNFTLKIRSTKLEDSAMYFCASSATSGGALEFFGPGTRLTVL.